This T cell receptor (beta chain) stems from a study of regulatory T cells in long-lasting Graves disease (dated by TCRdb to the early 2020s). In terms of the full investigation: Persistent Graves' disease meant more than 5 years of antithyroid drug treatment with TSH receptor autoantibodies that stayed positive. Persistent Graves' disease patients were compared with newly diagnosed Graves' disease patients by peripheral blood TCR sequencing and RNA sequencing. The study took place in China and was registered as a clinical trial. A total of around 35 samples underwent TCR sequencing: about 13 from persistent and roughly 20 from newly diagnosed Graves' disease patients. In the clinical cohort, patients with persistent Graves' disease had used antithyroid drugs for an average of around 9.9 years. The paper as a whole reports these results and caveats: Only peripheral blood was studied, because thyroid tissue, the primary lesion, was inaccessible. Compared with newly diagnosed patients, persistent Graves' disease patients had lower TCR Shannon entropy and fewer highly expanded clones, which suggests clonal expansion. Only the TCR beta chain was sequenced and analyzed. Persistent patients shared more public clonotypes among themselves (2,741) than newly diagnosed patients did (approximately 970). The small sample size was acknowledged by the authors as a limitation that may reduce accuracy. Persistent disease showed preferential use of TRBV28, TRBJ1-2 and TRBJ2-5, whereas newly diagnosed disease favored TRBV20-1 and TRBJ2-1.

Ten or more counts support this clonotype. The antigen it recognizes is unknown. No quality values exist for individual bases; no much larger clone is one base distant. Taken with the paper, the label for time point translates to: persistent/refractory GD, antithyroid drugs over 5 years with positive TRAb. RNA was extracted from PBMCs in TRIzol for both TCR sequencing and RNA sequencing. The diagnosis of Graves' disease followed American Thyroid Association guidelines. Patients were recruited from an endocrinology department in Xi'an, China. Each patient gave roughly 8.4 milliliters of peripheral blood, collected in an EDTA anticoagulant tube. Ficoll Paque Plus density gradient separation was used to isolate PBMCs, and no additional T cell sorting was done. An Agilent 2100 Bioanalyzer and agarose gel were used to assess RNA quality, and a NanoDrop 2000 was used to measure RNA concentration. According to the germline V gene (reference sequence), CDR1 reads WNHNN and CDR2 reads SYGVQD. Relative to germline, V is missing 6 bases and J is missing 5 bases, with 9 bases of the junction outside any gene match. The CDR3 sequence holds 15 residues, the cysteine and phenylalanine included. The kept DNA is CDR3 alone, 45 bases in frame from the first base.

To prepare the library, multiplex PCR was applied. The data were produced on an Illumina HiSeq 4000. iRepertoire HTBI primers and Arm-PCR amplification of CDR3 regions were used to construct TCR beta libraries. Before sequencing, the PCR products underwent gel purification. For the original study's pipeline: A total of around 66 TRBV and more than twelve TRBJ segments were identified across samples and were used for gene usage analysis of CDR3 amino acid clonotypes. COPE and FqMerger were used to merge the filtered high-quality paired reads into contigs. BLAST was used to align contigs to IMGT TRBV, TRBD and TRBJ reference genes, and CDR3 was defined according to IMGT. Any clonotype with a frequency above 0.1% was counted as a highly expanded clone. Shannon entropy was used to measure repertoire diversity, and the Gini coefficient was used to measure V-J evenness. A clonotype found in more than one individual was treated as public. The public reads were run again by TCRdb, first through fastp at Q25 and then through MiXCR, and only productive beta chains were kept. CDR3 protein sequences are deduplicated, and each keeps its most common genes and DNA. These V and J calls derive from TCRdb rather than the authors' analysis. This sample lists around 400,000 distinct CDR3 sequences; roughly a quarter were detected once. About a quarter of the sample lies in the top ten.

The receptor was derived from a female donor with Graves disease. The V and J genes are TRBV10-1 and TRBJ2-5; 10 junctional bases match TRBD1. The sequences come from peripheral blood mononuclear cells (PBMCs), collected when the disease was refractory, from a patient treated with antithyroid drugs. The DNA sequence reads TGCGCCAGCAGGGGGAGGACAGGGGGTGAGGAGACCCAGTACTTC. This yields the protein CASRGRTGGEETQYF.